This is a list of T cell receptor beta chains from one sample in a study of response to subunit inactivated influenza vaccine. TCRdb itself ran the RT-PCR reads through MiXCR, one entry per CDR3 protein. The profile shows 550,000 to 800,000 distinct CDR3 sequences, 15% to 18% of them singletons. Sample: PBMCs from blood, taken 11 to 12 days after vaccination. These TCRs come from a man aged 45-65 years who received an inactivated influenza vaccine. The CDR3 runs from the conserved cysteine through the conserved F or W. D genes are given only for firm matches. Where a row states a size, it is once, few, many or the class of an expanded clone; other rows omit it.

TRBJ2-7 | NA | NA | TRBV29-1 | CSGKTGNGYEQYF | TGCAGCGGCAAGACGGGGAACGGCTACGAGCAGTACTTC
TRBJ2-7 | NA | TRBD1 | TRBV19 | CASSIGQGKGYEQYF | TGTGCCAGTAGTATCGGACAGGGGAAGGGCTACGAGCAGTACTTC
TRBJ1-2 | NA | NA | TRBV20-1 | CSARPTPKGANYGYTF | TGCAGTGCTAGACCCACTCCCAAGGGGGCTAACTATGGCTACACCTTC
TRBJ2-5 | NA | TRBD2 | TRBV20-1 | CSAPRSGGRETQYF | TGCAGTGCCCCCCGAAGCGGGGGGCGGGAGACCCAGTACTTC
TRBJ2-1 | NA | NA | TRBV3-1 | CASSRQRAAYNEQFF | TGTGCCAGCAGCCGCCAGCGGGCGGCCTACAATGAGCAGTTCTTC
TRBJ2-5 | NA | TRBD2 | TRBV7-2 | CASSFLAGGQQETQYF | TGTGCCAGCAGCTTCCTAGCGGGGGGACAGCAAGAGACCCAGTACTTC
TRBJ1-1 | few | NA | TRBV6-2/TRBV6-3 | CASSELGRLRTEAFF | TGTGCCAGCAGCGAACTGGGACGGTTGAGGACTGAAGCTTTCTTT
TRBJ2-7 | few | NA | TRBV2 | CASSKDGYEQYF | TGTGCCAGCAGTAAGGACGGCTACGAGCAGTACTTC
TRBJ1-6 | few | NA | TRBV20-1 | CSARDTGNSPLHF | TGCAGTGCTAGAGACACCGGAAATTCACCCCTCCACTTT
TRBJ2-1 | few | TRBD2 | TRBV4-1 | CASSQRASGRGDEQFF | TGCGCCAGCAGCCAACGAGCTAGCGGGAGAGGAGATGAGCAGTTCTTC
TRBJ2-1 | few | NA | TRBV28 | CASKWGTPYNEQFF | TGTGCCAGCAAATGGGGGACCCCCTACAATGAGCAGTTCTTC
TRBJ2-7 | NA | NA | TRBV28 | CASSYDEQYF | TGTGCCAGCAGTTATGACGAGCAGTACTTC
TRBJ2-2 | few | NA | TRBV19 | CASSIGWLASGELFF | TGTGCCAGTAGTATTGGGTGGTTGGCGTCCGGGGAGCTGTTTTTT
TRBJ2-3 | few | NA | TRBV10-3 | CAISEHSTDTQYF | TGTGCCATCAGTGAACACAGTACAGATACGCAGTATTTT
TRBJ1-1 | NA | NA | TRBV6-1 | CASRETGVNTEAFF | TGTGCCAGCAGAGAGACAGGTGTGAACACTGAAGCTTTCTTT
TRBJ2-1 | NA | NA | TRBV7-6 | CASSFSNYNEQFF | TGTGCCAGCAGCTTTTCCAACTACAATGAGCAGTTCTTC
TRBJ1-5 | many | NA | TRBV29-1 | CSVADASGQPQHF | TGCAGCGTTGCGGACGCATCAGGTCAGCCCCAGCATTTT
TRBJ2-7 | many | NA | TRBV20-1 | CSAREGGVGDEQYF | TGCAGTGCTAGAGAAGGAGGGGTTGGGGATGAGCAGTACTTC
TRBJ1-1 | few | NA | TRBV20-1 | CSARVGTGYTEAFF | TGCAGTGCTAGAGTTGGTACAGGGTACACTGAAGCTTTCTTT
TRBJ2-6 | many | NA | TRBV7-2 | CASSPGPGRSGANVLTF | TGTGCCAGCAGCCCAGGGCCGGGGCGCTCTGGGGCCAACGTCCTGACTTTC
TRBJ2-1 | NA | NA | TRBV12-3/TRBV12-4 | CASSPSRREAYNEQFF | TGTGCCAGCAGTCCTTCAAGGAGGGAGGCCTACAATGAGCAGTTCTTC
TRBJ2-3 | few | NA | TRBV29-1 | CSGGDDPDTQYF | TGCAGCGGGGGGGACGATCCGGATACGCAGTATTTT
TRBJ2-7 | NA | NA | TRBV6-5 | CASSYWESSYEQYF | TGTGCCAGCAGTTATTGGGAGAGCTCCTACGAGCAGTACTTC
TRBJ2-2 | NA | NA | TRBV27 | CASSIGRFGGELFF | TGTGCCAGCAGTATAGGACGGTTCGGAGGGGAGCTGTTTTTT
TRBJ2-5 | few | TRBD2 | TRBV11-2 | CASSLDHSGGGKETQYF | TGTGCCAGCAGCTTAGATCATAGCGGGGGGGGAAAAGAGACCCAGTACTTC
TRBJ1-3 | many | NA | TRBV7-8 | CASSQGAGSGNTIYF | TGTGCCAGCAGCCAGGGAGCGGGCTCTGGAAACACCATATATTTT
TRBJ2-4 | NA | NA | TRBV6-2/TRBV6-3 | CASSYTQGYIQYF | TGTGCCAGCAGTTATACGCAGGGATACATTCAGTACTTC
TRBJ1-1 | few | TRBD1 | TRBV4-1 | CASSYGQGPRGAFF | TGCGCCAGCAGCTATGGACAGGGGCCAAGAGGAGCTTTCTTT
TRBJ2-7 | NA | NA | TRBV25-1 | CASSEAGYYEQYF | TGTGCCAGCAGTGAAGCAGGGTACTACGAGCAGTACTTC
TRBJ1-1 | few | NA | TRBV4-3 | CASSYEGDTEAFF | TGCGCCAGCAGCTACGAGGGGGACACTGAAGCTTTCTTT
TRBJ2-7 | few | NA | TRBV5-6 | CASSLGWARVYEQYF | TGTGCCAGCAGCTTGGGTTGGGCGAGAGTCTACGAGCAGTACTTC
TRBJ2-2 | NA | NA | TRBV28 | CASSLWQGTNTGELFF | TGTGCCAGCAGTTTATGGCAGGGAACGAACACCGGGGAGCTGTTTTTT
TRBJ1-6 | NA | NA | TRBV10-3 | CAIKTEKYNSPLHF | TGTGCCATAAAGACAGAAAAATATAATTCACCCCTCCACTTT
TRBJ2-5 | many | TRBD2 | TRBV3-1 | CASSQGSGRWETQYF | TGTGCCAGCAGCCAAGGCAGCGGGAGGTGGGAGACCCAGTACTTC
TRBJ2-5 | NA | TRBD1 | TRBV5-6 | CASSSPSYRGGETQYF | TGTGCCAGCAGCTCGCCATCTTACAGGGGTGGGGAGACCCAGTACTTC
TRBJ2-4 | NA | TRBD2 | TRBV20-1 | CSASGLAGGPGRNIQYF | TGCAGTGCTAGTGGCCTAGCGGGAGGGCCGGGTCGGAACATTCAGTACTTC
TRBJ2-7 | many | NA | TRBV5-1 | CASSWGRYEQYF | TGCGCCAGCAGCTGGGGACGGTACGAGCAGTACTTC
TRBJ2-3 | NA | NA | TRBV4-2 | CASSQPGALDTQYF | TGTGCCAGCAGCCAACCGGGGGCATTAGATACGCAGTATTTT
TRBJ2-7 | few | NA | TRBV7-2 | CASSLQISTYEQYF | TGTGCCAGCAGCTTACAGATTTCTACCTACGAGCAGTACTTC
TRBJ1-1 | few | NA | TRBV4-2 | CASSQDLTRGAEAFF | TGTGCCAGCAGCCAAGATCTAACCAGGGGCGCTGAAGCTTTCTTT
TRBJ2-3 | NA | NA | TRBV7-6 | CASSALGDTQYF | TGTGCCAGCAGCGCCTTAGGGGATACGCAGTATTTT
TRBJ2-1 | NA | NA | TRBV5-1 | CASRQWGSSYNEQFF | TGCGCCAGCAGGCAATGGGGCAGTAGCTACAATGAGCAGTTCTTC
TRBJ2-1 | few | NA | TRBV7-9 | CASSLASTMINFF | TGTGCCAGCAGCTTAGCCTCTACAATGATAAATTTCTTC
TRBJ2-1 | NA | NA | TRBV30 | CAWDVGGNEQFF | TGTGCCTGGGATGTAGGGGGAAATGAGCAGTTCTTC
TRBJ2-6 | NA | NA | TRBV12-3/TRBV12-4 | CASTLTVFHSGANVLTF | TGTGCCAGCACCTTGACCGTTTTCCACTCTGGGGCCAACGTCCTGACTTTC
TRBJ2-1 | NA | NA | TRBV5-4 | CASSLLTGTTYNEQFF | TGTGCCAGCAGCTTGCTTACCGGGACGACCTACAATGAGCAGTTCTTC
TRBJ1-5 | NA | NA | TRBV16 | CASSQRGQVLGDQPQHF | TGTGCCAGCAGCCAAAGGGGACAAGTCTTAGGTGATCAGCCCCAGCATTTT
TRBJ2-7 | NA | TRBD2 | TRBV7-2 | CASSSQTGLAGVGQYF | TGTGCCAGCAGCTCGCAGACGGGACTAGCGGGAGTTGGGCAGTACTTC